This T cell receptor beta chain was found in a study of regulatory T cells in long-lasting Graves disease. General study results and limits: Persistent patients had a count of shared public clonotypes (approximately 3,000) that exceeded that of new patients (about 970).

Construction of the TCR beta libraries employed iRepertoire HTBI primers in conjunction with Arm-PCR of CDR3 regions. TCRdb analysed the multiplex PCR reads with MiXCR anew, one entry per CDR3 protein. The sample shows fewer than 650,000 distinct CDR3 sequences, about 16% of them seen only once. The CDR3 runs 14 residues. Per the germline V gene, CDR1 is DFQATT and CDR2 is SNEGSKA (reference sequence). V lost 5 bases and J 5 bases, leaving 19 bases between the germline ends. Time point indicated: newly diagnosed GD, antithyroid drugs for less than 3 months. RNA isolated from PBMCs was used to make the TCR library. Worth noting for this clonotype: The antigen remains unidentified.

The data were also submitted as part of a second study, on T cells in Graves' hyperthyroidism and ophthalmopathy. This second study notes: Patients having uncontrolled infection, another autoimmune disease, pregnancy or lactation were not included.

Source: peripheral blood mononuclear cells (PBMCs), taken at new diagnosis, from a patient treated with antithyroid drugs. The TCR sequence derives from a man younger than 35 with Graves disease. The genes are TRBV20-1 and TRBJ2-7; D is perhaps TRBD1 (7 bases). CDR3 sequence reads: CSAPPGGGPHEQYF. The CDR3 DNA sequence: TGCAGTGCTCCCCCAGGGGGAGGCCCCCACGAGCAGTACTTC.